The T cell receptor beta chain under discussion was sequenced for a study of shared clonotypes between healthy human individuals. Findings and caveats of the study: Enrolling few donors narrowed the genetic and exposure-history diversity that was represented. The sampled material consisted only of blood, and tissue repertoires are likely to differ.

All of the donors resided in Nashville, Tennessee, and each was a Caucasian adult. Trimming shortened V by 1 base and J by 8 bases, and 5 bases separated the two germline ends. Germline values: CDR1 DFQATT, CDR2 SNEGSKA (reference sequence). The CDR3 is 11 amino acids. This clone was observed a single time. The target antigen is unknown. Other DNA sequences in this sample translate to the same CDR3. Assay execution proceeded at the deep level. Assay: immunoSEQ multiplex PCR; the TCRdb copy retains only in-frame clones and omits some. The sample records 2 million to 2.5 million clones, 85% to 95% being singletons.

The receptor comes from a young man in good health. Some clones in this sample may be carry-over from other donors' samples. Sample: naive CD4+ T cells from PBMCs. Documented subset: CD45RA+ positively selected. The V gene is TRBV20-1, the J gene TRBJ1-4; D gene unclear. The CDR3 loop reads CSARVREKLFF. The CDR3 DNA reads TGCAGTGCTAGAGTTCGGGAAAAACTGTTTTTT.